The clone carrying this TCR beta chain was counted between two and nine times. Methods used by the authors: It was from reference gene primer amplification that nucleated cell counts were estimated. Method: immunoSEQ multiplex PCR; TCRdb's copy keeps in-frame clones and lacks some. V, J and clone size were drawn from that table, and D and trimming were deduced from the DNA. The repertoire holds fewer than 350,000 clones, 81% seen once, with under 3% in the top ten. The entry originates in a study of blood T cell repertoires in COVID-19. Background on the study: Specimens from acute and convalescent COVID-19 originated in the United States, Italy and Spain. The analysed material was cDNA or gDNA that came from T cells, B-cell-depleted T cells, or PBMCs.

The receptor was derived from an older woman with active or convalescent COVID-19. Material for sequencing was peripheral blood.

CDR3 sequence reads: CASSATPNTEAFF. DNA for the CDR3: TGTGCCAGCAGCGCCACACCGAACACTGAAGCTTTCTTT. This chain joins TRBV11-2 and TRBJ1-1; D remains unclear. CDR3 length equals 13 residues. With 5 bases removed from V and 1 base from J, the gap between germline ends came to 8 bases. Germline assignment: CDR1 SGHAT and CDR2 FQNNGV. The entire variable domain, with the rest obtained from reference TRBV11-2 and TRBJ1-1, is as follows: EAGVAQSPRYKIIEKRQSVAFWCNPISGHATLYWYQQILGQGPKLLIQFQNNGVVDDSQLPKDRFSAERLKGVDSTLKIQPAKLEDSAVYLCASSATPNTEAFFGQGTRLTVV.